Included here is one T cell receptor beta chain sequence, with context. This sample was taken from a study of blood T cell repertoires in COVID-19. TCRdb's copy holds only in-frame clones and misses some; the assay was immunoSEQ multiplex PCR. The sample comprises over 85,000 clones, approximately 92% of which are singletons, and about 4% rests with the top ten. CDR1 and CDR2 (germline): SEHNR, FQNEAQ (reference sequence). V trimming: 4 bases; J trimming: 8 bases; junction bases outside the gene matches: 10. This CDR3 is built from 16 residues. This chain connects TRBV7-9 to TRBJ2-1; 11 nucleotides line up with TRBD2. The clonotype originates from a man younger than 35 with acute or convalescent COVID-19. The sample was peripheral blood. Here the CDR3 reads CASSSISGGAFYEQFF. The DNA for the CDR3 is TGTGCCAGCAGCTCGATTAGCGGGGGGGCTTTCTATGAGCAGTTCTTC.